A selection of T cell receptor beta chains follows, all from one sample in a study of shared T cell receptors in the human thymus. Clones were read by immunoSEQ multiplex PCR, and TCRdb kept only the in-frame ones, dropping some. The sample has roughly 700,000 clones; roughly 88% are singletons. The same data also contributed to another study, on human thymus T cells.

The sequenced sample was thymocytes. These receptors all come from a boy in the first two years of life with a congenital heart defect. Each CDR3 is given with its conserved first and last residue. The D gene is left open where the match is weak. Clone size appears in some rows only: once, few, many, or a class for an expanded clone.

clone size	D gene	V gene	J gene	CDR3 DNA	CDR3 protein
NA	TRBD1	TRBV18	TRBJ2-1	TGTGCCAGCGCCCCGGGACAGGGCGTGCACAATGAGCAGTTCTTC	CASAPGQGVHNEQFF
NA	TRBD2	TRBV2	TRBJ2-7	TGTGCCAGCAATCGACTAGCGGCATACGAGCAGTACTTC	CASNRLAAYEQYF
NA	NA	TRBV15	TRBJ1-1	TGTGCCACCAGCAGAGTAGACCGGGGGACTGAAGCTTTCTTT	CATSRVDRGTEAFF
few	NA	TRBV5-1	TRBJ2-7	TGCGCCAGCAGCATTAGCAACGAGGGCGAGCAGTACTTC	CASSISNEGEQYF
NA	NA	TRBV5-4	TRBJ1-2	TGTGCCAGCAGCTTGAACGATGTCCTGAGGGGCTACACCTTC	CASSLNDVLRGYTF
NA	NA	TRBV7-9	TRBJ2-5	TGTGCCAGCAGGGGGACAACCCTCAAAGAGACCCAGTACTTC	CASRGTTLKETQYF
NA	TRBD1	TRBV5-8	TRBJ2-5	TGTGCCAGCTCCCGGACAGGGCTAGGGGAGACCCAGTACTTC	CASSRTGLGETQYF
NA	TRBD2	TRBV23-1	TRBJ2-3	TGCGCCTTGGGGGGGGACCGCACAGATACGCAGTATTTT	CALGGDRTDTQYF
NA	TRBD2	TRBV15	TRBJ2-1	TGTGCCACCAGCAGAGATTGGGCTATATCGACTAGCGGGAGTGACGATGAGCAGTTCTTC	CATSRDWAISTSGSDDEQFF
NA	TRBD2	TRBV28	TRBJ2-3	TGTGCCAGCAGTCTTAGCGGGAGGGACCAACGCTATAGCACAGATACGCAGTATTTT	CASSLSGRDQRYSTDTQYF
NA	NA	TRBV5-1	TRBJ2-7	TGCGCCAGCAGCTTGGACAGGGTCCCCTACGAGCAGTACTTC	CASSLDRVPYEQYF
NA	NA	TRBV27	TRBJ2-7	TGTGCCAGCAGTGGGGTGGAGGTTGGGCGGGAAGGCTCCGAGCAGTACTTC	CASSGVEVGREGSEQYF
NA	TRBD1	TRBV11-1	TRBJ2-2	TGTGCCAGCAGCTCCGCGAGACAGGGGGCGACCGGGGAGCTGTTTTTT	CASSSARQGATGELFF
NA	TRBD1	TRBV6-5	TRBJ2-7	TGTGCCAGCAGCGCCGACAGGGTCGAGCAGTACTTC	CASSADRVEQYF
NA	TRBD1	TRBV5-8	TRBJ2-7	TGTGCCAGCAGCCCGCACCCCACAGGGGATAGGGCCTACGAGCAGTACTTC	CASSPHPTGDRAYEQYF
NA	TRBD2	TRBV2	TRBJ2-1	TGTGCCAGCAGTGATAAGACTAGCGGTAGCTCCTACAATGAGCAGTTCTTC	CASSDKTSGSSYNEQFF
NA	NA	TRBV4-2	TRBJ2-7	TGTGCCAGCAGCCAAATTAACAGGTTCGTCTACGAGCAGTACTTC	CASSQINRFVYEQYF
NA	NA	TRBV27	TRBJ1-4	TGTGCCAGCAGCCCCACGGCGGGAGAAAAACTGTTTTTT	CASSPTAGEKLFF
few	NA	TRBV28	TRBJ1-3	TGTGCCAGCAGTTTCGGGATGAGCTCTGGAAACACCATATATTTT	CASSFGMSSGNTIYF